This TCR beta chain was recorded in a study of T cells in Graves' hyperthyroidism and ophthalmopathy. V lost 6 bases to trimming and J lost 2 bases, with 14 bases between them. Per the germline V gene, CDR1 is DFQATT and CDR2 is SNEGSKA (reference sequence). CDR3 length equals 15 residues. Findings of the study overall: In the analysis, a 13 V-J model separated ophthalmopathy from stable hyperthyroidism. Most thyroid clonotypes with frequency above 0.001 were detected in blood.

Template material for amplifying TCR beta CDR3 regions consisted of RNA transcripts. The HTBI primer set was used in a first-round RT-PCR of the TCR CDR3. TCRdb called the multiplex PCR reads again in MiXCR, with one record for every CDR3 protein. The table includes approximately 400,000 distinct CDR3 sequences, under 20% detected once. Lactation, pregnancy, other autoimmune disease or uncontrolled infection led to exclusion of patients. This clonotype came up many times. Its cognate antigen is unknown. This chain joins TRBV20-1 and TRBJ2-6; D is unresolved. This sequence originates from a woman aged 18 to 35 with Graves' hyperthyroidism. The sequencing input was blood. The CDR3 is CSARTPATGANVLTF. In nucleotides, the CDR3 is TGCAGTGCACGCACACCGGCGACTGGGGCCAACGTCCTGACTTTC.